This T cell receptor beta chain comes out of a study of shared T cell receptors in the human thymus. Only in-frame clones appear in the TCRdb table, and some are missing; sequencing was by immunoSEQ multiplex PCR. Of 600,000 or so clones detected, around 87% appear once; the ten largest clones hold just under 0.0095%. Trimming at V came to 5 bases and at J to 0 bases, leaving 10 bases not matched to a gene. The CDR3 is 18 residues long. Germline V lookup: CDR1 MGHDK, CDR2 SYGVNS. This clone was seen a few times. These data also featured in a second study, about human thymus T cells. According to that study: In thymic and blood repertoires alike, V and J usage looked biased. Related work showed strongly overlapping thymic repertoires across unrelated individuals.

The source of this sequence is a boy under three years old with a congenital heart defect. Sample: thymocytes. The V call is TRBV25-1, the J call TRBJ2-3, with TRBD2 identical over 11 bases. In DNA, the CDR3 is TGTGCCAGCAGTAACTCCGGGACTAGCGGTCCTAGCACAGATACGCAGTATTTT. It yields the protein CASSNSGTSGPSTDTQYF.